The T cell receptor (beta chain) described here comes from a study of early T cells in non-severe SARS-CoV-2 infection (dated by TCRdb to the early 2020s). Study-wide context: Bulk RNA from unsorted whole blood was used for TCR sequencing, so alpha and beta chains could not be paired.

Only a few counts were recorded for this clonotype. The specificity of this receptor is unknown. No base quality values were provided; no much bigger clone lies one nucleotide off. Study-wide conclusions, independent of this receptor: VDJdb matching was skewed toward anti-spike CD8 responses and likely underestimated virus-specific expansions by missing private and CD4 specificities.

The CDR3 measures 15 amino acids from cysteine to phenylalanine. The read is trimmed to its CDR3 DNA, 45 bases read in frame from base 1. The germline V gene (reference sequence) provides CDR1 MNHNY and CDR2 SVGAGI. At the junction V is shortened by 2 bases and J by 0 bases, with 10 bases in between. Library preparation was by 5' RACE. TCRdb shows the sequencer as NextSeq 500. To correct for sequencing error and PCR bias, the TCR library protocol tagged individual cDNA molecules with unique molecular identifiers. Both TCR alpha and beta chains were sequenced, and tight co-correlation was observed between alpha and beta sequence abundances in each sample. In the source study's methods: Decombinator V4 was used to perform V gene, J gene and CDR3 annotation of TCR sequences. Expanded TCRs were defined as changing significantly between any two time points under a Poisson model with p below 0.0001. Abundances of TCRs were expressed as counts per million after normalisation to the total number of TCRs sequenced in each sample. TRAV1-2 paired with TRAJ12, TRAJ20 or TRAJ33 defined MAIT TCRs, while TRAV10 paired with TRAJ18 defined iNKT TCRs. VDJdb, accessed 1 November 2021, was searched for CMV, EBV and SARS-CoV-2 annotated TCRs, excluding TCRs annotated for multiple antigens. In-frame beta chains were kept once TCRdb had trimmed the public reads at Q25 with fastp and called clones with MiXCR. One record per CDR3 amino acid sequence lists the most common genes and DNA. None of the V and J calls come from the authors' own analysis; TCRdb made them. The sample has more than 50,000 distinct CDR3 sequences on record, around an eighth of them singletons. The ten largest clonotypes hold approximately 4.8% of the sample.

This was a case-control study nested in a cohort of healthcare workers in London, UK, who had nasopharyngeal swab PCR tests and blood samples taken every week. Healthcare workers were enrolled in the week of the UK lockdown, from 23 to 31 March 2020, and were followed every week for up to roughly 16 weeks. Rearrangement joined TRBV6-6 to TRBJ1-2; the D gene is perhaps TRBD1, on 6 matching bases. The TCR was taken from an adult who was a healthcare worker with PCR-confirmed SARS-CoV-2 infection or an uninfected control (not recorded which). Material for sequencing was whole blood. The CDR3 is CASSYPQGTNYGYTF. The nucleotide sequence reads TGTGCCAGCAGTTACCCCCAGGGGACTAACTATGGCTACACCTTC.